A single sample is the source of the 24 T cell receptor beta chains below, sequenced in a study of cytomegalovirus exposure and HLA in healthy donors. The PCR employed 60 Vbeta primers together with 13 Jbeta primers. This table comes from immunoSEQ multiplex PCR, and its TCRdb copy is limited to in-frame clones, with some not included. Among fewer than 200,000 clones listed, around 84% were seen once. The specimen sequenced was PBMCs. The receptors originated from a woman between 18 and 29 years old in good health and CMV-seronegative.

On this clone itself: Its ends do not fully match the called genes, so a read error is possible. Within the sample, other DNA sequences also encode this same CDR3. The genes are TRBV5-6 and TRBJ1-1; a possible D gene is TRBD1 (6 bases). CDR1 is SGHDT, CDR2 YYEEEE, per germline. There are 15 residues in the CDR3. This chain's CDR3 is CASSFSNGGLREAFF. CDR3 nucleotide sequence: TGCGCCAGCAGCTTCTCGAATGGGGGCCTTCGCGAAGCTTTCTTT.

The CDR3 sequence is CASSVDPSGKDTDTQYF. DNA of the CDR3: TGTGCCAGCAGCGTAGATCCTAGCGGGAAGGACACAGATACGCAGTATTTT. The genes are TRBV9 and TRBJ2-3; 9 bases agree with TRBD2. The V gene end was trimmed by 0 bases and the J gene end by 2 bases; junction bases not matched to a gene: 7. Germline V lookup: CDR1 SGDLS, CDR2 YYNGEE. This CDR3 is built from 17 residues.

The chain recombines TRBV6-1 with TRBJ1-2; the D gene is possibly TRBD1 (5 bases). The CDR3 contains 12 residues. V was clipped by 7 bases and J by 5 bases, with 11 bases between them. Germline CDR1 and CDR2: MNHNS and SASEGT. CDR3 coding DNA: TGTGCCAGCAAACTGACAGCGTATGGCTACACCTTC. As protein: CASKLTAYGYTF.

This clone was counted a single time. This chain joins TRBV13 and TRBJ2-4, with 15 positions matching TRBD2. The V and J ends lost 4 bases and 6 bases, in that order; junction bases with no gene match: 7. The germline gives CDR1 PRHDT, CDR2 FYEKMQ (reference sequence). The CDR3 has 17 amino acids. The CDR3: CASSSGTSGRSGNIQYF. CDR3 nucleotide sequence: TGTGCCAGCAGCTCTGGGACTAGCGGGAGGTCGGGAAACATTCAGTACTTC. Full variable domain (outside the CDR3, taken from reference TRBV13 and TRBJ2-4): AAGVIQSPRHLIKEKRETATLKCYPIPRHDTVYWYQQGPGQDPQFLISFYEKMQSDKGSIPDRFSAQQFSDYHSELNMSSLELGDSALYFCASSSGTSGRSGNIQYFGAGTRLSVL.

The CDR3, as DNA: TGTGCCAGCAGTTCGACCGGGACAGGGGGTGAAAAACTGTTTTTT. Its protein product is CASSSTGTGGEKLFF. The chain links TRBV28 to TRBJ1-4, with 11 bases aligning to TRBD1. Germline V gene lookup returns CDR1 MDHEN and CDR2 SYDVKM. The CDR3 length is 15 residues. The junction had 5 bases not matched to a gene; V was cut back by 4 bases and J by 7 bases.

The chain links TRBV11-2 to TRBJ1-4; TRBD1 aligns across 10 bases. Germline CDR1 SGHAT, CDR2 FQNNGV. V shed 3 bases, J shed 7 bases, and the junction held 8 bases outside the gene matches. The CDR3 spans 16 residues. Here the CDR3 DNA reads TGTGCCAGCAGCTTTAGACAGGGGGCAGACGGTGAAAAACTGTTTTTT. It yields the protein CASSFRQGADGEKLFF.

J is TRBJ2-5 and V is TRBV7-8, with 10 bases lining up with TRBD1. The J segment lost 4 bases and the V segment lost 7 bases, leaving 3 bases of the junction unmatched. The CDR3 totals 13 residues. The germline V gene has CDR1 SGHVS and CDR2 FQNEAQ. The CDR3: CASTRTGGETQYF. DNA of the CDR3: TGTGCCAGCACCCGGACAGGGGGAGAGACCCAGTACTTC. Based on the CDR3 plus reference TRBV7-8 and TRBJ2-5, the full variable domain is GAGVSQSPRYKVAKRGQDVALRCDPISGHVSLFWYQQALGQGPEFLTYFQNEAQLDKSGLPSDRFFAERPEGSVSTLKIQRTQQEDSAVYLCASTRTGGETQYFGPGTRLLVL.

The chain links TRBV19 to TRBJ1-3; TRBD1 agrees at 7 bases. This CDR3 has 13 amino acids. The V segment lost 5 bases and the J segment 3 bases; nucleotides outside the gene matches: 1. CDR1 is LNHDA and CDR2 is SQIVND in the germline V gene (reference sequence). The CDR3 spells CASSDRVGNTIYF. The CDR3 DNA sequence: TGTGCCAGTAGTGACAGGGTTGGAAACACCATATATTTT.

This clone has just a few counts. The V call is TRBV6-5, the J call TRBJ1-5; D ambiguous. Between the trimmed V and J ends, which lost 5 bases and 7 bases, there was a span of 12 bases. From germline, CDR1 is MNHEY and CDR2 SVGAGI. CDR3 length equals 13 residues. The CDR3 sequence: CASSGPRGQPQHF. The CDR3 DNA is TGTGCCAGCAGTGGGCCCCGGGGACAGCCCCAGCATTTT.

V gene TRBV6-5 combines with J gene TRBJ1-4; the D gene is possibly TRBD1 (6 bases). V dropped 0 bases and J dropped 8 bases, with 13 bases sitting between them. CDR1 and CDR2 from the germline V gene are MNHEY and SVGAGI. This CDR3 has 15 amino acids. The CDR3 DNA reads TGTGCCAGCAGTTACTCGACACAGGGAAGAGAAAAACTGTTTTTT. Translated: CASSYSTQGREKLFF.

This clone has only a few counts. V usage is TRBV5-1 and J usage is TRBJ2-3, with 9 positions matching TRBD1. The CDR3 is 15 amino acids. After removal of 5 bases from V and 4 bases from J, the junction contained 8 bases not matched to a gene. Germline V CDR1 and CDR2: SGHRS, YFSETQ. CDR3 in amino acids: CASRQTGGWADTQYF. The CDR3 DNA reads as TGCGCCAGCAGGCAAACAGGGGGCTGGGCAGATACGCAGTATTTT.

The chain combines TRBV6-7 with TRBJ1-3; 9 bases map to TRBD1. TRBV6-7 falls under the ORF class, with uncertain function. J gave up 2 bases and V 6 bases, and 8 bases lay outside the gene matches. The CDR3 runs to 16 residues. The CDR3 sequence: CASSRDRERAGNTIYF. The CDR3 DNA follows: TGTGCCAGCAGCCGGGACAGGGAGCGCGCTGGAAACACCATATATTTT.

This chain uses TRBV27 with TRBJ1-2; D is undetermined. The CDR3 is made up of 15 amino acids. The V gene lost 3 bases and the J gene lost 4 bases, with 15 bases spanning the gap. Germline assignment: CDR1 MNHEY and CDR2 SMNVEV (reference sequence). The CDR3 region is CASSFEGSLIYGYTF. The CDR3 DNA reads TGTGCCAGCAGTTTCGAAGGGAGCCTCATCTATGGCTACACCTTC.

This chain joins TRBV20-1 and TRBJ1-1; D is unclear. V was pared by 5 bases and J by 3 bases, with 7 bases between. CDR3 length: 11 residues. Germline V gene data show CDR1 as DFQATT and CDR2 as SNEGSKA (reference sequence). CDR3 sequence (DNA): TGCAGTGCTTTCCGGGACACTGAAGCTTTCTTT. Protein: CSAFRDTEAFF.

Turning to this clone: At one end, the junction sequence differs from germline, possibly due to a read error. The chain couples TRBV7-9 to TRBJ2-2, with a possible D match to TRBD1 (6 bases). Germline lookup yields CDR1 SEHNR and CDR2 FQNEAQ (reference sequence). The CDR3 covers 16 residues. The CDR3 here is CSSSVGTRANTGELFF. The CDR3 DNA is TGTTCCAGCAGCGTCGGGACAAGGGCGAACACCGGGGAGCTGTTTTTT.

V and J are TRBV11-3 and TRBJ2-5; D is perhaps TRBD1 (6 bases). CDR3 length: 15 amino acids. Between the trimmed V and J ends, which lost 2 bases and 5 bases, there was a span of 15 bases. Germline CDR1 is SGHNT and CDR2 is YENEEA. CDR3 sequence (DNA): TGTGCCAGCAGCTTAACGCCGACGAGGGGGGAGACCCAGTACTTC. This codes for CASSLTPTRGETQYF. Full variable domain (remainder filled in from reference TRBV11-3 and TRBJ2-5): EAGVVQSPRYKIIEKKQPVAFWCNPISGHNTLYWYLQNLGQGPELLIRYENEEAVDDSQLPKDRFSAERLKGVDSTLKIQPAELGDSAVYLCASSLTPTRGETQYFGPGTRLLVL.

This sequence joins TRBV5-1 and TRBJ2-7; possible D gene TRBD2, 6 bases. V lost 0 bases to trimming and J lost 3 bases, with 10 bases between them. Germline values: CDR1 SGHRS, CDR2 YFSETQ. CDR3 length: 14 amino acids. The CDR3 region has the DNA TGCGCCAGCAGCTTGGCGGAGGGACTCTACGAGCAGTACTTC. Protein product: CASSLAEGLYEQYF.

This clone came up a few times. This chain joins TRBV5-1 and TRBJ2-7; D is possibly TRBD2 (5 bases). The germline V gene has CDR1 SGHRS and CDR2 YFSETQ. V was cut by 4 bases and J by 7 bases, with 15 bases left in between. There are 13 residues in the CDR3. The DNA of the CDR3 is TGCGCCAGCAGCACCGGACCTGCGGGTGAGCAGTACGTC. As protein: CASSTGPAGEQYV.

This clone came up once. The chain joins TRBV11-2 to TRBJ2-7, with 8 nucleotides matching TRBD1. Unmatched junction bases numbered 5, after V lost 1 base and J lost 12 bases. Germline V gene sequence: CDR1 SGHAT, CDR2 FQNNGV. The CDR3 runs to 12 residues. The CDR3 region is CASSLGGQGAYV. CDR3 in DNA: TGTGCCAGCAGCTTAGGGGGCCAGGGGGCGTACGTC.

This chain links TRBV29-1 with TRBJ2-1; the match to TRBD1 covers 7 bases. Unmatched junction bases numbered 11, after V lost 7 bases and J lost 5 bases. Germline CDR1 and CDR2: SQVTM and ANQGSEA. The CDR3 loop spans 14 amino acids. The CDR3, as DNA: TGCAGCGGAGCCGGGACAGTTATGGACAATGAGCAGTTCTTC. This translates into CSGAGTVMDNEQFF.

This clone was seen a few times. J is TRBJ1-3 and V is TRBV6-6; unclear D gene. This CDR3 is built from 14 residues. Germline CDR1 is MNHNY and CDR2 is SVGAGI (reference sequence). Trimming cost V 4 bases and J 3 bases, with 10 bases left between them. The CDR3 DNA reads as TGTGCCAGCAGTTTAACTTCAAGTGGAAACACCATATATTTT. This codes for CASSLTSSGNTIYF.

The chain employs TRBV10-2 and TRBJ2-1, with 8 bases fitting TRBD2. The trim removed 3 bases at V and 0 bases at J, leaving 10 bases unmatched. Per germline, CDR1 WSHSY and CDR2 SAAADI. The CDR3 has 18 residues. The CDR3 spells CASSDLRGGESSYNEQFF. The CDR3 region has the DNA TGCGCCAGCAGTGACCTCCGGGGGGGGGAGAGCTCCTACAATGAGCAGTTCTTC.

The chain recombines TRBV11-2 with TRBJ2-7; TRBD2 agrees at 10 bases. Germline CDR1 reads SGHAT; CDR2 reads FQNNGV. The V and J ends lost 5 bases and 5 bases, in that order; junction bases with no gene match: 6. CDR3 size: 14 residues. The CDR3, as DNA: TGTGCCAGCAGCCTGGGACTAGCGCGGCACGAGCAGTACTTC. Protein product: CASSLGLARHEQYF.

In this sample, this clone turned up a few times. The chain joins TRBV6-6 to TRBJ2-5, with a weak D call TRBD1 (6 bases). CDR1 MNHNY and CDR2 SVGAGI come from the germline V gene (reference sequence). This CDR3 is 16 amino acids long. V was clipped by 0 bases and J by 7 bases, with 18 bases between them. This CDR3 reads CASSYSPDTQGGTQYF. In DNA, the CDR3 is TGTGCCAGCAGTTACTCCCCCGACACCCAAGGGGGGACCCAGTACTTC.